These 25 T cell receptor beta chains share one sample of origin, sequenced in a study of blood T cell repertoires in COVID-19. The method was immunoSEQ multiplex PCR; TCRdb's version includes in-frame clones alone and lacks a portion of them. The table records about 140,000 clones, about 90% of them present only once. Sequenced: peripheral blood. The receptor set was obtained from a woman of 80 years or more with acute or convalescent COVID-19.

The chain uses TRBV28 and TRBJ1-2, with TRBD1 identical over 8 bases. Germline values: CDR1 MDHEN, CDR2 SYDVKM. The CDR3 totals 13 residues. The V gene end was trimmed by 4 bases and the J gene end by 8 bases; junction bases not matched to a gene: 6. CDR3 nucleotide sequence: TGTGCCAGCAGTTCGACAGGGGATCGCGGCTACACCTTC. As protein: CASSSTGDRGYTF.

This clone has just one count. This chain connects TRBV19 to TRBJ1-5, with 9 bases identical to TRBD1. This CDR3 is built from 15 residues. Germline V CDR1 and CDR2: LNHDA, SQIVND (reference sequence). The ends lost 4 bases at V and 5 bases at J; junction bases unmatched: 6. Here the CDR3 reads CASSTRTGVDQPQHF. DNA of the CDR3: TGTGCCAGTAGTACCCGGACAGGGGTAGATCAGCCCCAGCATTTT.

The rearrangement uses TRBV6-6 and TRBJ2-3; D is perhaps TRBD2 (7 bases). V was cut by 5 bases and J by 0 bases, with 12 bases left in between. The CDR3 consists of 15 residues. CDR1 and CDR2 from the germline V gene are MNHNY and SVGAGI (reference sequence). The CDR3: CASSAGAQSTDTQYF. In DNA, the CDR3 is TGTGCCAGCAGTGCGGGGGCCCAAAGCACAGATACGCAGTATTTT.

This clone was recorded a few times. This chain's CDR3 is CASSGDSLVNTEAFF. CDR3 sequence (DNA): TGTGCCAGCAGTGGGGACAGTCTGGTGAACACTGAAGCTTTCTTT. The chain couples TRBV2 to TRBJ1-1, with 7 bases matching TRBD1. The junction had 5 bases not matched to a gene; V was cut back by 4 bases and J by 0 bases. CDR1 is SNHLY, CDR2 FYNNEI, per germline. The CDR3 has 15 residues.

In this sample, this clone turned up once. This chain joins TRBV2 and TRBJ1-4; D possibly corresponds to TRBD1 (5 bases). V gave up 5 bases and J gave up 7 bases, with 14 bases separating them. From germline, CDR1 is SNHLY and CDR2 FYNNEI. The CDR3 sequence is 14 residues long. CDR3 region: CASSRFQTAEKLFF. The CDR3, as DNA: TGTGCCAGCAGTCGCTTCCAGACAGCTGAAAAACTGTTTTTT.

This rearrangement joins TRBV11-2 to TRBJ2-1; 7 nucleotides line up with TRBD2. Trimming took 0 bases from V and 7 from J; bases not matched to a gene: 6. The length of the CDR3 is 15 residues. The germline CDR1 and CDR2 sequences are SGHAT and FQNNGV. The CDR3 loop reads CASSLEGLGMNEQFF. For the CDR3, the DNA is TGTGCCAGCAGCTTAGAAGGACTAGGAATGAATGAGCAGTTCTTC.

This CDR3 reads CASSQEAASNTEAFF. In nucleotides, the CDR3 is TGCGCCAGCAGCCAAGAGGCCGCTTCGAACACTGAAGCTTTCTTT. This chain links TRBV4-1 with TRBJ1-1; D is ambiguous. Trimming removed 0 bases from V and 1 base from J, with 9 bases in between. The CDR3 loop spans 15 amino acids. Per germline, CDR1 MGHRA and CDR2 YSYEKL.

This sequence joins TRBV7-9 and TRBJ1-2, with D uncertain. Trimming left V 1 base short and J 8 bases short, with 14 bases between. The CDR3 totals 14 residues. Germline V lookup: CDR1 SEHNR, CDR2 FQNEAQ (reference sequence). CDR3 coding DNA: TGTGCCAGCAGCTTAGAATTCAGGCCGTGGGGCTACACCTTC. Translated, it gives CASSLEFRPWGYTF.

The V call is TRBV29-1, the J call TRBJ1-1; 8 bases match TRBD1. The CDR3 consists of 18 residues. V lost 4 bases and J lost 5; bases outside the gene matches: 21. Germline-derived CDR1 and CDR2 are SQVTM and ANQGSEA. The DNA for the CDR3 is TGCAGCGTTGTATTATCTAAGCCCGGGACAGGACTCAGGACTGAAGCTTTCTTT. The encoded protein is CSVVLSKPGTGLRTEAFF.

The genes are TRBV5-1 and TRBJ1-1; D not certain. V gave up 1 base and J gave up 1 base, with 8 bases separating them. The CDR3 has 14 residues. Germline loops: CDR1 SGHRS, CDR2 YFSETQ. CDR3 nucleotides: TGCGCCAGCAGCTTGATCATCCCGAACACTGAAGCTTTCTTT. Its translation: CASSLIIPNTEAFF.

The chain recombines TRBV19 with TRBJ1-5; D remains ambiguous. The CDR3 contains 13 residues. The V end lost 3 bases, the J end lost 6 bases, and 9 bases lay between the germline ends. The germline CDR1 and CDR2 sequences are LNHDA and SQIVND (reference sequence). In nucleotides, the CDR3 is TGTGCCAGTAGTATCAGGAAACCTCAGCCCCAGCATTTT. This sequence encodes CASSIRKPQPQHF.

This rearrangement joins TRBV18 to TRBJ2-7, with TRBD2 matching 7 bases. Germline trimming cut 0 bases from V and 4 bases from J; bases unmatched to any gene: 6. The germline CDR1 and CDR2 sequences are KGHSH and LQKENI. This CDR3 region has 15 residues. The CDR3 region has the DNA TGTGCCAGCTCACCACCGGGAGGGAACAGTTACGAGCAGTACTTC. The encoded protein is CASSPPGGNSYEQYF.

For the CDR3, the DNA is TGCGCCAGCAGTGAGTCCGGACTAGTCTCCTACAATGAGCAGTTCTTC. This gives the protein CASSESGLVSYNEQFF. This rearrangement joins TRBV10-1 to TRBJ2-1, with 7 bases lining up with TRBD2. Germline assignment: CDR1 WNHNN and CDR2 SYGVQD (reference sequence). After removal of 0 bases from V and 0 bases from J, the junction contained 2 bases not matched to a gene. The CDR3 covers 16 residues.

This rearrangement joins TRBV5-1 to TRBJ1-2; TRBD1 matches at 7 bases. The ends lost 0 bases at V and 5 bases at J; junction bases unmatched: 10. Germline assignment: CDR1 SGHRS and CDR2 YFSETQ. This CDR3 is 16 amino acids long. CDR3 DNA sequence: TGCGCCAGCAGCTTGGCGGTGGGACAGAAATCATATGGCTACACCTTC. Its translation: CASSLAVGQKSYGYTF.

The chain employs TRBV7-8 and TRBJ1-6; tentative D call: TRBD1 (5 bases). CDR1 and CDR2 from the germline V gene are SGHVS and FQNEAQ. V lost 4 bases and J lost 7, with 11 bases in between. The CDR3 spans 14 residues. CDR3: CASSSSGNNSPLHF. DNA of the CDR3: TGTGCCAGCAGCTCCTCAGGGAACAATTCACCCCTCCACTTT.

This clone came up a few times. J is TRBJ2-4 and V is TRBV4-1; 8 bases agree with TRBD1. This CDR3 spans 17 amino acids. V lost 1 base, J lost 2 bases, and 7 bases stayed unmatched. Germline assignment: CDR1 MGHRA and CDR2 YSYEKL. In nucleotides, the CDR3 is TGCGCCAGCAGCCAAGTCAGGCAGGGGGCGTCCAAAAACATTCAGTACTTC. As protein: CASSQVRQGASKNIQYF.

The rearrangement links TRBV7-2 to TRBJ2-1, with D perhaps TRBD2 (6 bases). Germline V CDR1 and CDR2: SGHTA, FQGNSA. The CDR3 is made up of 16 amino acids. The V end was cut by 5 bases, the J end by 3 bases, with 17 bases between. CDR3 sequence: CASSAPGVASYNEQFF. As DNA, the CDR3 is TGTGCCAGCAGCGCCCCGGGGGTTGCTAGCTACAATGAGCAGTTCTTC.

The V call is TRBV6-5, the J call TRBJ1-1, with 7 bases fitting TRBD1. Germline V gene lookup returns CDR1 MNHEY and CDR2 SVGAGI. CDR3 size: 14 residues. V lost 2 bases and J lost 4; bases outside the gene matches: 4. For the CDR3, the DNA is TGTGCCAGCAGTTACCAGGCAGGGGGCACTGAAGCTTTCTTT. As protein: CASSYQAGGTEAFF.

In nucleotides, the CDR3 is TGTGCCTGGAACGCCCGGGACAGGGGAAATTCACCCCTCCACTTT. Its translation is CAWNARDRGNSPLHF. This rearrangement joins TRBV30 to TRBJ1-6; 10 bases fit TRBD1. V lost 4 bases to trimming and J lost 7 bases; unmatched junction nucleotides: 7. This CDR3 has 15 residues. Germline CDR1 reads GTSNPN; CDR2 reads SVGIG (reference sequence).

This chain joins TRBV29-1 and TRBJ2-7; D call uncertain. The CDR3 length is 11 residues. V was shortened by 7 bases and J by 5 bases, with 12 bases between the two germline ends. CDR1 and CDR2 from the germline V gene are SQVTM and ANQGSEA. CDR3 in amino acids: CSGGNIDEQYF. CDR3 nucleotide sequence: TGCAGCGGGGGAAATATCGACGAGCAGTACTTC.

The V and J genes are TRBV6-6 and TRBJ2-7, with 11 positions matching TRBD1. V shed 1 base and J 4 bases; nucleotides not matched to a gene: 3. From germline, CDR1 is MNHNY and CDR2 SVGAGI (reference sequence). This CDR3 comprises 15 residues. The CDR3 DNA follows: TGTGCCAGCAGTTACTTCGGACAGGGGGCTTACGAGCAGTACTTC. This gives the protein CASSYFGQGAYEQYF.

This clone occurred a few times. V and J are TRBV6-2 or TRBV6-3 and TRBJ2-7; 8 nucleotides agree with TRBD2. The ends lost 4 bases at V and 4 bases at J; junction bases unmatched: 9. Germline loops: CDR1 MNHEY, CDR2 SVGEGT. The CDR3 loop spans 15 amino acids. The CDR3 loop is CASSSRSGGVYEQYF. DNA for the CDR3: TGTGCCAGCAGTTCCCGGAGCGGGGGAGTATACGAGCAGTACTTC.

CDR3 residues: CASNIRGLNSPLHF. CDR3 coding DNA: TGTGCCAGTAATATCCGGGGTCTTAATTCACCCCTCCACTTT. This chain links TRBV19 with TRBJ1-6; D not resolved. The germline V gene has CDR1 LNHDA and CDR2 SQIVND (reference sequence). The ends were cut back, 7 bases at V and 6 bases at J, with 13 bases in the middle. The CDR3 is 14 residues long.

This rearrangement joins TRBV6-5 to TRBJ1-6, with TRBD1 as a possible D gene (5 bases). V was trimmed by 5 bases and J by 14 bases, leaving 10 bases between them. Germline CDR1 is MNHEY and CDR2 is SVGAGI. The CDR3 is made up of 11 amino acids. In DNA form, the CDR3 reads TGTGCCAGCAGTACAGGCGTATCCCTCCACTTT. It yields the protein CASSTGVSLHF.

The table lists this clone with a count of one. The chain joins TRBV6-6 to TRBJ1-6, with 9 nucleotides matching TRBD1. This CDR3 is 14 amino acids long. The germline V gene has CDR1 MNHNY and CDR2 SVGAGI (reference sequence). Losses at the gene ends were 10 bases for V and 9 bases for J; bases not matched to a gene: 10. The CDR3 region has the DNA TGTGCCACGGGCGCCGGGACAGGGCCTTCACCCCTCCACTTT. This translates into CATGAGTGPSPLHF.